The 15 T cell receptor beta chains given below trace back to one sample, sequenced in a study of graft-versus-host responses after intestinal transplantation. TCRdb's copy holds only in-frame clones and misses some; the assay was immunoSEQ multiplex PCR. The sample has roughly 10,000 clones, around 94% seen once. Sequenced here: PBMCs, sampled 8 days after intestinal transplant. These receptors were obtained from a human patient who received an intestinal transplant, so some T cells may come from the graft donor.

The rearrangement joins TRBV27 to TRBJ2-1, with D tentatively TRBD2 (5 bases). The length of the CDR3 is 14 residues. Germline-derived CDR1 and CDR2 are MNHEY and SMNVEV (reference sequence). Trimming removed 5 bases at V and 0 bases at J, with 8 bases between. CDR3 in amino acids: CASSREGSYNEQFF. DNA of the CDR3: TGTGCCAGCAGTCGAGAGGGCTCCTACAATGAGCAGTTCTTC.

Concerning this clone: A read error may produce the germline difference seen at one junction end. CDR3 residues: CASSLGTSGAREQFF. The CDR3 DNA reads as TGTGCTAGCAGCTTAGGGACTAGCGGGGCTAGGGAGCAGTTCTTC. The chain couples TRBV7-7 to TRBJ2-1, with 13 nucleotides matching TRBD2. CDR1 SSHAT and CDR2 FNYEAQ come from the germline V gene (reference sequence). This CDR3 is built from 15 residues.

This clone was detected a few times. This chain joins TRBV4-1 and TRBJ2-7; D may be TRBD1 (5 bases). The CDR3 totals 14 residues. Germline V gene data show CDR1 as MGHRA and CDR2 as YSYEKL. Between the trimmed V and J ends, which lost 4 bases and 7 bases, there was a span of 17 bases. Here the CDR3 reads CASSRGGAEDEQYF. In nucleotides, the CDR3 is TGCGCCAGCAGCCGGGGTGGGGCCGAGGATGAGCAGTACTTC.

This chain links TRBV2 with TRBJ2-1, with TRBD1 matching 9 bases. The CDR3 is 18 amino acids. Germline CDR1 is SNHLY and CDR2 is FYNNEI. The trim removed 0 bases at V and 9 bases at J, leaving 15 bases unmatched. The CDR3 sequence is CASSEALFVQGASGEQFF. In DNA form, the CDR3 reads TGTGCCAGCAGTGAAGCTCTTTTCGTACAGGGGGCGTCAGGTGAGCAGTTCTTC.

In nucleotides, the CDR3 is TGCGCCAGCAGCTTGGCGTGGGAGCTCACCTACGAGCAGTACTTC. Encoded protein: CASSLAWELTYEQYF. The chain recombines TRBV5-1 with TRBJ2-7; a possible D gene is TRBD2 (5 bases). The CDR3 extends over 15 amino acids. Germline V gives CDR1 SGHRS, CDR2 YFSETQ. V lost 0 bases and J 2 bases, leaving 12 bases between the germline ends.

The CDR3 DNA reads TGTGCCAGCTCACCGGATTTGAGCGGTTCGTACGGTTACGAGCAGTACTTC. This encodes CASSPDLSGSYGYEQYF. V and J are TRBV18 and TRBJ2-7; weak D call: TRBD2 (5 bases). Trimming left V 3 bases short and J 4 bases short, with 22 bases between. The germline V gene has CDR1 KGHSH and CDR2 LQKENI. This CDR3 is 17 amino acids long.

Only one count was recorded for this clone. Written as DNA, the CDR3 is TGTGCCAGCAGCACCCTCCGGGTCACAGGGGGGGACATTCAGTACTTC. Its protein product is CASSTLRVTGGDIQYF. The chain carries TRBV28 and TRBJ2-4; a weak D match, TRBD1 (8 bases). The germline CDR1 and CDR2 sequences are MDHEN and SYDVKM. This CDR3 has 16 amino acids. V lost 6 bases and J 8 bases, leaving 23 bases between the germline ends.

The chain is built from TRBV11-1 and TRBJ2-1; 14 bases match TRBD2. The CDR3 has 15 amino acids. The V segment lost 1 base and the J segment 9 bases; nucleotides outside the gene matches: 2. The germline V gene has CDR1 SGHAT and CDR2 FQDESV (reference sequence). This CDR3 reads CASSLVGTSGGEQFF. The CDR3, as DNA: TGTGCCAGCAGCTTAGTTGGGACTAGCGGGGGTGAGCAGTTCTTC.

This clone is a singleton in its sample. V and J are TRBV27 and TRBJ1-5; no firm D call. Germline V lookup: CDR1 MNHEY, CDR2 SMNVEV (reference sequence). V was trimmed by 4 bases and J by 6 bases, leaving 16 bases between them. CDR3 length: 15 residues. The CDR3 here is CASSSALGKAQPQHF. CDR3 nucleotides: TGTGCCAGCAGTTCCGCATTGGGTAAGGCTCAGCCCCAGCATTTT.

V usage is TRBV9 and J usage is TRBJ2-3; D call uncertain. CDR3 length: 13 amino acids. The V end was cut by 0 bases, the J end by 4 bases, with 6 bases between. Germline loops: CDR1 SGDLS, CDR2 YYNGEE. The DNA of the CDR3 is TGTGCCAGCAGCGTAGACTTCCCAGATACGCAGTATTTT. Its protein is CASSVDFPDTQYF.

The chain uses TRBV27 and TRBJ2-1, with 11 bases lining up with TRBD1. J gave up 0 bases and V 3 bases, and 10 bases lay outside the gene matches. Germline CDR1 and CDR2: MNHEY and SMNVEV (reference sequence). The CDR3 consists of 19 residues. The CDR3: CASSLMGQGVSSSYNEQFF. The DNA of the CDR3 is TGTGCCAGCAGTTTGATGGGACAGGGGGTGTCAAGCTCCTACAATGAGCAGTTCTTC.

V usage is TRBV5-1 and J usage is TRBJ2-2; the D gene is possibly TRBD1 (6 bases). The V end was cut by 0 bases, the J end by 3 bases, with 21 bases between. The CDR3 has 19 residues. Looked up from germline, CDR1 is SGHRS and CDR2 is YFSETQ. CDR3 bases: TGCGCCAGCAGCTTGGCCGGTGGACAGAATCCTGCGCACACCGGGGAGCTGTTTTTT. This codes for CASSLAGGQNPAHTGELFF. Full variable domain (rest looked up from reference TRBV5-1 and TRBJ2-2): KAGVTQTPRYLIKTRGQQVTLSCSPISGHRSVSWYQQTPGQGLQFLFEYFSETQRNKGNFPGRFSGRQFSNSRSEMNVSTLELGDSALYLCASSLAGGQNPAHTGELFFGEGSRLTVL.

The chain carries TRBV5-4 and TRBJ1-6; D uncertain. The V end was cut by 4 bases, the J end by 10 bases, with 15 bases between. Germline values: CDR1 SGHNT, CDR2 YYREEE (reference sequence). This CDR3 spans 14 amino acids. The CDR3 sequence: CASSPGKAPSPLHF. DNA for the CDR3: TGTGCCAGCAGCCCTGGGAAAGCTCCGTCACCCCTCCACTTT. The full variable domain, its missing parts supplied by reference TRBV5-4 and TRBJ1-6, is ETGVTQSPTHLIKTRGQQVTLRCSSQSGHNTVSWYQQALGQGPQFIFQYYREEENGRGNFPPRFSGLQFPNYSSELNVNALELDDSALYLCASSPGKAPSPLHFGNGTRLTVT.

This clone was counted a single time. The chain combines TRBV11-2 with TRBJ2-5, with D hard to call. The CDR3 spans 13 residues. V dropped 1 base and J dropped 7 bases, with 10 bases sitting between them. In germline, CDR1 is SGHAT, CDR2 FQNNGV. The CDR3 is CASSLVAKRTQYF. The CDR3 DNA sequence: TGTGCCAGCAGCTTAGTTGCGAAGCGGACCCAGTACTTC. The full variable domain, rest sourced from reference TRBV11-2 and TRBJ2-5, is EAGVAQSPRYKIIEKRQSVAFWCNPISGHATLYWYQQILGQGPKLLIQFQNNGVVDDSQLPKDRFSAERLKGVDSTLKIQPAKLEDSAVYLCASSLVAKRTQYFGPGTRLLVL.

This clone has only one observation. The gene calls are TRBV7-3 and TRBJ2-1, with TRBD2 matching 8 bases. The CDR3 has 17 residues. Germline CDR1 is SGHTA and CDR2 is FQGTGA. V lost 1 base to trimming and J lost 4 bases; unmatched junction nucleotides: 9. CDR3 sequence reads: CASSLKASGSVYNEQFF. The DNA of the CDR3 is TGTGCCAGCAGCTTAAAGGCTAGCGGGTCCGTTTACAATGAGCAGTTCTTC.